One sample yielded the 24 T cell receptor beta chains listed below, sequenced in a study of T cell changes during pregnancy in multiple sclerosis. Here immunoSEQ multiplex PCR was the method, and the copy in TCRdb shows in-frame clones only, minus some. The repertoire holds about 97,000 clones, around nine tenths seen once, with about 0.75% in the top ten. This sample comprised peripheral blood, obtained in the second trimester of pregnancy. Every receptor here comes from a female donor in good health, enrolled as a control in a pregnancy study.

The chain joins TRBV5-8 to TRBJ2-1; 10 nucleotides line up with TRBD1. CDR3 size: 15 residues. The junction had 8 bases not matched to a gene; V was cut back by 3 bases and J by 8 bases. Germline loops: CDR1 SGHTS, CDR2 YDEGEE. The chain's CDR3 is CASSSRQGAWDEQFF. CDR3 DNA sequence: TGTGCCAGCAGCTCCCGACAGGGGGCCTGGGATGAGCAGTTCTTC.

The chain links TRBV7-6 to TRBJ2-3, with a possible D match to TRBD1 (6 bases). The V and J ends lost 1 base and 5 bases respectively, with 10 bases between them. The V gene's germline CDR1 is SGHVS and CDR2 FNYEAQ. This CDR3 region has 14 residues. CDR3 loop: CASSLVAGEDTQYF. DNA of the CDR3: TGTGCCAGCAGCTTAGTGGCAGGGGAAGATACGCAGTATTTT.

The CDR3 is CASSLEGTGGPLYGYTF. The CDR3 bases are TGTGCCAGCAGTTTAGAAGGGACAGGGGGCCCACTCTATGGCTACACCTTC. The chain joins TRBV27 to TRBJ1-2; 12 bases map to TRBD1. Germline CDR1 and CDR2: MNHEY and SMNVEV (reference sequence). The trim removed 2 bases at V and 4 bases at J, leaving 8 bases unmatched. This CDR3 is 17 amino acids long.

This clone has more than one count but fewer than ten. This rearrangement joins TRBV6-4 to TRBJ1-2, with 9 bases identical to TRBD1. The ends lost 3 bases at V and 4 bases at J; junction bases unmatched: 6. The CDR3 covers 15 residues. Per the germline V gene, CDR1 is MRHNA and CDR2 is SNTAGT. DNA for the CDR3: TGTGCCAGCAGTGAGGGGGGACAGGGCGGCTATGGCTACACCTTC. It translates to CASSEGGQGGYGYTF.

J is TRBJ2-1 and V is TRBV5-1, with D tentatively TRBD2 (6 bases). The CDR3 sequence is 16 residues long. V was trimmed by 0 bases and J by 4 bases, leaving 14 bases between them. The V gene's germline CDR1 is SGHRS and CDR2 YFSETQ. CDR3 residues: CASSLDGGVGYNEQFF. The CDR3 DNA follows: TGCGCCAGCAGCTTGGACGGGGGAGTGGGTTACAATGAGCAGTTCTTC.

The chain is built from TRBV19 and TRBJ2-2, with D possibly matching TRBD1 (6 bases). Trimming shortened V by 2 bases and J by 5 bases, and 12 bases separated the two germline ends. The germline V gene has CDR1 LNHDA and CDR2 SQIVND (reference sequence). The CDR3 length is 15 residues. The CDR3 coding sequence is TGTGCCAGTAGTATACAGGGGCCGGGGACCGGGGAGCTGTTTTTT. It yields the protein CASSIQGPGTGELFF.

V usage is TRBV10-3 and J usage is TRBJ2-3; the D is unclear. V lost 0 bases, J lost 7 bases, and 5 bases lay in between. The CDR3 extends over 12 amino acids. CDR1 and CDR2 (germline): ENHRY, SYGVKD. CDR3 in amino acids: CAISESHHTQYF. In DNA, the CDR3 is TGTGCCATCAGTGAGTCACATCATACGCAGTATTTT.

The DNA for the CDR3 is TGTGCCAGCAGCCCCGACAGGGGCTGGTATAATTCACCCCTCCACTTT. It yields the protein CASSPDRGWYNSPLHF. The chain couples TRBV7-9 to TRBJ1-6, with TRBD1 identical over 8 bases. CDR1 and CDR2 from the germline V gene are SEHNR and FQNEAQ (reference sequence). V was clipped by 5 bases and J by 4 bases; unmatched bases: 7. The CDR3 is 16 amino acids.

The sample holds a few counts of this clone. The CDR3: CASRIQGPDTQYF. The CDR3 DNA reads as TGTGCCAGCAGGATACAGGGGCCAGATACGCAGTATTTT. The chain couples TRBV6-1 to TRBJ2-3; 7 bases map to TRBD1. The length of the CDR3 is 13 residues. The ends lost 6 bases at V and 4 bases at J; junction bases unmatched: 4. CDR1 and CDR2 (germline): MNHNS, SASEGT.

This clone was observed a single time. The CDR3 coding sequence is TGCGCCAGCAGCCTGACGTTCAGGAGCGGGGGGGCTACCGGGGAGCTGTTTTTT. Protein: CASSLTFRSGGATGELFF. The V gene is TRBV5-1, the J gene TRBJ2-2, with 10 bases aligning to TRBD2. Trimming at V came to 4 bases and at J to 5 bases, leaving 14 bases not matched to a gene. The CDR3 extends over 18 amino acids. The germline V gene encodes CDR1 SGHRS and CDR2 YFSETQ.

The rearrangement links TRBV11-3 to TRBJ1-1; 7 bases line up with TRBD1. Germline assignment: CDR1 SGHNT and CDR2 YENEEA. J was trimmed by 8 bases and V by 5 bases; bases with no gene match: 11. The CDR3 is 14 amino acids. The CDR3 region has the DNA TGTGCCAGCAGCCCCTCTTATGACAGGGCGGAAGCTTTCTTT. As protein: CASSPSYDRAEAFF.

The chain employs TRBV30 and TRBJ2-5; 12 nucleotides align to TRBD2. The CDR3 length is 18 residues. Losses at the gene ends were 4 bases for V and 5 bases for J; bases not matched to a gene: 17. In germline, CDR1 is GTSNPN, CDR2 SVGIG (reference sequence). The CDR3 here is CAWKVQGVGLAGGETQYF. CDR3 coding DNA: TGTGCCTGGAAAGTACAGGGTGTGGGGCTAGCGGGAGGGGAGACCCAGTACTTC.

The V and J genes are TRBV18 and TRBJ1-4, with 8 nucleotides matching TRBD1. The CDR3 is 13 amino acids. The germline V gene has CDR1 KGHSH and CDR2 LQKENI. Trimming at V came to 5 bases and at J to 8 bases, leaving 4 bases not matched to a gene. The CDR3 region has the DNA TGTGCCAGCTCAGGGACAGGCGGGGAAAAACTGTTTTTT. It translates to CASSGTGGEKLFF.

The gene calls are TRBV6-1 and TRBJ1-2, with 10 bases fitting TRBD1. The CDR3 totals 16 residues. Looked up from germline, CDR1 is MNHNS and CDR2 is SASEGT. The V segment lost 0 bases and the J segment 2 bases; nucleotides outside the gene matches: 3. The CDR3 bases are TGTGCCAGCAGTGAAGCCTCGGGACAGGGGAACTATGGCTACACCTTC. Amino acids: CASSEASGQGNYGYTF.

The rearrangement uses TRBV13 and TRBJ2-1, with 12 positions matching TRBD2. The CDR3 is made up of 17 amino acids. From germline, CDR1 is PRHDT and CDR2 FYEKMQ (reference sequence). Trimming took 5 bases from V and 6 from J; bases not matched to a gene: 11. This CDR3 reads CASSAYLAGGPTNEQFF. Written as DNA, the CDR3 is TGTGCCAGCAGCGCATATCTAGCGGGGGGGCCAACCAATGAGCAGTTCTTC.

The chain is built from TRBV18 and TRBJ2-3, with a weak D call TRBD1 (5 bases). V lost 3 bases to trimming and J lost 2 bases, with 12 bases between them. Germline V gives CDR1 KGHSH, CDR2 LQKENI. The CDR3 has 15 residues. The CDR3 loop is CASSPIGRDTDTQYF. The CDR3 nucleotides are TGTGCCAGCTCACCGATCGGCAGGGACACAGATACGCAGTATTTT.

The rearrangement links TRBV9 to TRBJ1-3, with D tentatively TRBD1 (6 bases). The CDR3 extends over 14 amino acids. Deletions cut 4 bases from V and 2 bases from J, with 10 bases between. Germline CDR1 is SGDLS and CDR2 is YYNGEE. The CDR3 coding sequence is TGTGCCAGCAGCCCGGACAGTGCTGGAAACACCATATATTTT. It is translated as CASSPDSAGNTIYF.

The sample holds one count of this clone. The gene calls are TRBV27 and TRBJ2-2, with a tentative D call TRBD1 (6 bases). Per germline, CDR1 MNHEY and CDR2 SMNVEV (reference sequence). Trimming pared 2 bases from V and 1 base from J, leaving 11 bases between. The CDR3 spans 16 residues. CDR3 coding DNA: TGTGCCAGCAGTTTAAGGGGGACGGTGAACACCGGGGAGCTGTTTTTT. Translating it yields CASSLRGTVNTGELFF.

The rearrangement joins TRBV2 to TRBJ2-5, with D unresolved. The CDR3 has 12 residues. V lost 1 base, J lost 5 bases, and 5 bases lay in between. Germline lookup yields CDR1 SNHLY and CDR2 FYNNEI. CDR3 in DNA: TGTGCCAGCAGTGAAGGGGCCGAGACCCAGTACTTC. Its protein is CASSEGAETQYF.

This sequence joins TRBV6-5 and TRBJ2-3; possibly TRBD2 for D (7 bases). Germline assignment: CDR1 MNHEY and CDR2 SVGAGI. Between the trimmed V and J ends, which lost 6 bases and 1 base, there was a span of 14 bases. This CDR3 has 15 amino acids. In DNA, the CDR3 is TGTGCCAGCAGACGCGGGGGCAGGGGCACAGATACGCAGTATTTT. Protein product: CASRRGGRGTDTQYF.

V usage is TRBV20-1 and J usage is TRBJ1-3; D gene ambiguous. The germline V gene has CDR1 DFQATT and CDR2 SNEGSKA (reference sequence). The CDR3 length is 11 residues. The ends were cut back, 1 base at V and 4 bases at J, with 2 bases in the middle. The CDR3 loop reads CSARVGNTIYF. CDR3 nucleotides: TGCAGTGCTAGAGTAGGAAACACCATATATTTT.

Here the CDR3 DNA reads TGTGCCAGCAGGTCTATAATAGTACGCGAGACCCAGTACTTC. Amino acids: CASRSIIVRETQYF. The chain carries TRBV5-6 and TRBJ2-5, with D hard to call. Germline V gene data show CDR1 as SGHDT and CDR2 as YYEEEE. CDR3 length equals 14 residues. V was shortened by 5 bases and J by 5 bases, with 16 bases between the two germline ends.

The CDR3 reads CASSQEELNTEAFF. The CDR3 nucleotides read TGCGCCAGCAGCCAAGAGGAGTTGAACACTGAAGCTTTCTTT. The chain is built from TRBV4-1 and TRBJ1-1; unclear D gene. Trimming took 0 bases from V and 0 from J, leaving 5 bases between them. The CDR3 totals 14 residues. Germline CDR1 MGHRA, CDR2 YSYEKL.

The chain joins TRBV18 to TRBJ1-1, with 7 bases aligning to TRBD1. Germline CDR1 reads KGHSH; CDR2 reads LQKENI. The ends lost 6 bases at V and 0 bases at J; junction bases unmatched: 4. There are 14 residues in the CDR3. The CDR3 coding sequence is TGTGCCAGCTCCCAGGGACAGATGAACACTGAAGCTTTCTTT. Protein product: CASSQGQMNTEAFF.